The T cell receptor beta chain described here comes from a study of blood T cell repertoires in COVID-19. As for the study in general: Both acute and convalescent COVID-19 samples were obtained from the United States, Italy and Spain. Sources were T cells, B-cell-depleted T cells, or PBMCs; the material itself was cDNA or gDNA.

Authors' data handling: Estimates of nucleated cell counts were drawn from the amplification of reference gene primers. Profiled with immunoSEQ multiplex PCR; TCRdb holds only in-frame clones, not every one. That table supplies the V and J calls and clone size; D and trimming were determined from the DNA. The sample contains approximately 29,000 clones, about nine tenths of which appear only once. The sequence derives from a human donor with active COVID-19. The donor label of this sample is uncertain. Material: peripheral blood.

The CDR3 loop reads CASSLVLGAEQYF. CDR3 in DNA: TGTGCCAGCAGCTTAGTGCTAGGGGCCGAGCAGTACTTC. This rearrangement joins TRBV7-9 to TRBJ2-7; possible D gene TRBD1, 5 bases. Per germline, CDR1 SEHNR and CDR2 FQNEAQ (reference sequence). There are 13 residues in the CDR3. The ends were cut back, 1 base at V and 6 bases at J, with 10 bases in the middle.